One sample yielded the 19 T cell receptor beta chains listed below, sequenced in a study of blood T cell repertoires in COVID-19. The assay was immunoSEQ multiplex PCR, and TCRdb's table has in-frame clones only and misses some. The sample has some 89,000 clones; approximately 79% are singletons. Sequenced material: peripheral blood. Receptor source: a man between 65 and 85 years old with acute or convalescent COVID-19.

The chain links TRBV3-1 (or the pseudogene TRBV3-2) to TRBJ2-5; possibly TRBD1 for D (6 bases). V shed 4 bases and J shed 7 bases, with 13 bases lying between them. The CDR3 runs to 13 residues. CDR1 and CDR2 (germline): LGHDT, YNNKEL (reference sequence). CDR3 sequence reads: CASSLPQGVTQYF. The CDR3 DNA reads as TGTGCCAGCAGCCTACCACAGGGTGTGACCCAGTACTTC.

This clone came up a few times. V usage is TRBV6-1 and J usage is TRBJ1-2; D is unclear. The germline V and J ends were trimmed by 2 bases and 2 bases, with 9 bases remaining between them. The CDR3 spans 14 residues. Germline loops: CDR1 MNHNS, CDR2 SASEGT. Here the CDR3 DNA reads TGTGCCAGCAGTGAACTGTCAGTCAACTATGGCTACACCTTC. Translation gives CASSELSVNYGYTF.

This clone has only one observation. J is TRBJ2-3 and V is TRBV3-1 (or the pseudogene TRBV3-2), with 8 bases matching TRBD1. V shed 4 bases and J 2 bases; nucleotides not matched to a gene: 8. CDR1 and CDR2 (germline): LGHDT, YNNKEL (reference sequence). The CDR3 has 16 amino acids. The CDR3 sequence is CASSRGPGGYTDTQYF. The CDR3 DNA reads TGTGCCAGCAGCCGGGGTCCAGGGGGCTACACAGATACGCAGTATTTT.

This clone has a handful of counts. The CDR3 nucleotides are TGCGCCAGCAGCTCGCCGGACAGGGGAGAGGGCACCGGGGAGCTGTTTTTT. This encodes CASSSPDRGEGTGELFF. J is TRBJ2-2 and V is TRBV5-1; 9 nucleotides line up with TRBD1. Germline CDR1 and CDR2: SGHRS and YFSETQ. The CDR3 loop spans 17 amino acids. Trimming at V came to 3 bases and at J to 4 bases, leaving 10 bases not matched to a gene.

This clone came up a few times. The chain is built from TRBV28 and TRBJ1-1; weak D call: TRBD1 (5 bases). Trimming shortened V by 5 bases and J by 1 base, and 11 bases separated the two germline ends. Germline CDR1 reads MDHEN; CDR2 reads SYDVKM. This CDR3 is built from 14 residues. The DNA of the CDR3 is TGTGCCAGCAGTGGCGGGACGCGGAACACTGAAGCTTTCTTT. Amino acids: CASSGGTRNTEAFF.

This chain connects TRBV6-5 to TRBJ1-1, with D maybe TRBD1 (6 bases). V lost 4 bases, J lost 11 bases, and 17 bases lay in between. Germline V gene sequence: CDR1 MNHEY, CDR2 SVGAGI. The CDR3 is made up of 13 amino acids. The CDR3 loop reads CASSFFRGGAAFF. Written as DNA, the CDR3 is TGTGCCAGCAGTTTTTTCAGAGGGGGTGCGGCTTTCTTT.

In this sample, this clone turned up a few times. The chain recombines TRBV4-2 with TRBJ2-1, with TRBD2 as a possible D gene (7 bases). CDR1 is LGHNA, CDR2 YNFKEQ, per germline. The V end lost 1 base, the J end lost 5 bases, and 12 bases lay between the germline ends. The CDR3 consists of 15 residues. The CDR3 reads CASSQGEGGNNEQFF. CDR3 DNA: TGTGCCAGCAGCCAAGGGGAGGGGGGGAACAATGAGCAGTTCTTC.

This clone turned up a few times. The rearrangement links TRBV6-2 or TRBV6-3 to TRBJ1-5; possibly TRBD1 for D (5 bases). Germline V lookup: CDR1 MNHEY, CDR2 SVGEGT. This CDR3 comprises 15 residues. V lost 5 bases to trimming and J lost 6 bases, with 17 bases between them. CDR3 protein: CASSISGGARQPQHF. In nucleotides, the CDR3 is TGTGCCAGCAGTATCTCTGGTGGGGCGCGTCAGCCCCAGCATTTT.

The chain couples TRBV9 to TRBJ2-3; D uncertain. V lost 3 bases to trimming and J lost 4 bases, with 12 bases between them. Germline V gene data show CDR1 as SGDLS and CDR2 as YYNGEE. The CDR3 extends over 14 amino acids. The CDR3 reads CASSALGSPDTQYF. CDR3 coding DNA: TGTGCCAGCAGCGCCCTAGGATCCCCAGATACGCAGTATTTT.

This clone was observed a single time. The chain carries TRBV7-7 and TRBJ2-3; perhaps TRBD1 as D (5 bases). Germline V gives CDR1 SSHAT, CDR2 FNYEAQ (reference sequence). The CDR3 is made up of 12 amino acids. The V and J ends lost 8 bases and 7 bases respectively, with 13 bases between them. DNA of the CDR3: TGTGCCAGCGGTGACAGAAGTAATACGCAGTATTTT. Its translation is CASGDRSNTQYF.

CDR3: CASSGVTGYGYTF. For the CDR3, the DNA is TGTGCCAGCAGTGGGGTAACGGGGTATGGCTACACCTTC. This rearrangement joins TRBV25-1 to TRBJ1-2; D uncertain. V dropped 4 bases and J dropped 5 bases, with 11 bases sitting between them. This CDR3 contains 13 residues. The germline gives CDR1 MGHDK, CDR2 SYGVNS.

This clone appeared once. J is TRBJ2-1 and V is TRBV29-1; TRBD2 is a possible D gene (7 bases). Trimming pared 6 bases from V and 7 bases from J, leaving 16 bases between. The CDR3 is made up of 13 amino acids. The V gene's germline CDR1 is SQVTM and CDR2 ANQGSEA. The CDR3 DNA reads TGCAGCGTAGGGGGGGCTAGAACGAATGAGCAGTTCTTC. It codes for CSVGGARTNEQFF.

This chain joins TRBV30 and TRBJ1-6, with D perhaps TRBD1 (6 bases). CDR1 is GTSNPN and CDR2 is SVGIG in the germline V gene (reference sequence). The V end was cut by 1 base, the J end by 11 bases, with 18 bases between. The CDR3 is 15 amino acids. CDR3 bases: TGTGCCTGGAGTGCCGGACAGCCGGGGGGGGCACCCCTCCACTTT. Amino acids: CAWSAGQPGGAPLHF.

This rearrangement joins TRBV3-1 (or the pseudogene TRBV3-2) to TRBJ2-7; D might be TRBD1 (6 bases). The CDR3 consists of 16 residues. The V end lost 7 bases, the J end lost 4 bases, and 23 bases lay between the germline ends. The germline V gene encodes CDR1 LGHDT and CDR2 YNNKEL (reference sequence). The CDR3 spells CASTPWLGAQLYEQYF. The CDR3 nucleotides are TGTGCCAGCACCCCGTGGTTGGGGGCTCAATTATACGAGCAGTACTTC.

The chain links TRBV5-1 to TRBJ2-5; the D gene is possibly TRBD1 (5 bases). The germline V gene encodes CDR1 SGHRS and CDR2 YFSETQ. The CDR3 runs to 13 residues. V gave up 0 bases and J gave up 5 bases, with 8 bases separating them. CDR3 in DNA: TGCGCCAGCAGCTTGGCAGGGTTGGAGACCCAGTACTTC. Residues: CASSLAGLETQYF.

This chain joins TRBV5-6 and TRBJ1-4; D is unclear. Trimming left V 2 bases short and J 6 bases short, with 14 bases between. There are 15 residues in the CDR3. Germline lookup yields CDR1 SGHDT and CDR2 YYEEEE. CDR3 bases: TGTGCCAGCAGCTTAGTGGCCCCCGGGGATGAAAAACTGTTTTTT. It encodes CASSLVAPGDEKLFF. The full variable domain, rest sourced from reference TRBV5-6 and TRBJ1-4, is DAGVTQSPTHLIKTRGQQVTLRCSPKSGHDTVSWYQQALGQGPQFIFQYYEEEERQRGNFPDRFSGHQFPNYSSELNVNALLLGDSALYLCASSLVAPGDEKLFFGSGTQLSVL.

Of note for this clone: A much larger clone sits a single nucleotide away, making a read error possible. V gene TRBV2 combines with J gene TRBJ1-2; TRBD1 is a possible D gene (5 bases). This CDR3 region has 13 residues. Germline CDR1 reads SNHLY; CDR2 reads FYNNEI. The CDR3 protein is CARSGGGSYGYTF. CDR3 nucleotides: TGTGCCCGCAGCGGGGGGGGGAGCTATGGCTACACCTTC.

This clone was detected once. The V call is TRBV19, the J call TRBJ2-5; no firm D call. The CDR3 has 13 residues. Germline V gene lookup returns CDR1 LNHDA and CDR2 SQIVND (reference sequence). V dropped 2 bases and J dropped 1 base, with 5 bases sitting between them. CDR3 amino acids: CASSISGQETQYF. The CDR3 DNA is TGTGCCAGTAGTATATCCGGCCAAGAGACCCAGTACTTC. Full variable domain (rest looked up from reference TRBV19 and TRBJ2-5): DGGITQSPKYLFRKEGQNVTLSCEQNLNHDAMYWYRQDPGQGLRLIYYSQIVNDFQKGDIAEGYSVSREKKESFPLTVTSAQKNPTAFYLCASSISGQETQYFGPGTRLLVL.

The CDR3 is CASSEGVLIAYEQYF. As DNA, the CDR3 is TGTGCCAGCAGTGAAGGTGTTCTTATTGCCTACGAGCAGTACTTC. The chain combines TRBV2 with TRBJ2-7; D gene ambiguous. V lost 1 base to trimming and J lost 2 bases, with 12 bases between them. The CDR3 is made up of 15 amino acids. Germline V CDR1 and CDR2: SNHLY, FYNNEI.